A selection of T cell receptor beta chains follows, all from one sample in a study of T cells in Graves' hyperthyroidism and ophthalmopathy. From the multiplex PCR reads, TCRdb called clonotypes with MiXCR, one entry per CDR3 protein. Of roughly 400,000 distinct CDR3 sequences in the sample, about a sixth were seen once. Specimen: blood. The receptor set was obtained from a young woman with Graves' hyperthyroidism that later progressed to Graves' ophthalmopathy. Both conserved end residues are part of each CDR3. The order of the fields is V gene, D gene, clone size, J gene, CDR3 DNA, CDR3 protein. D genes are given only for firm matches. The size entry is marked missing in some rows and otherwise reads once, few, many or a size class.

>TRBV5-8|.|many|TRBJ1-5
TGTGCCAGCAGCTTTCACGGTAGCAATCAGCCCCAGCATTTT
CASSFHGSNQPQHF
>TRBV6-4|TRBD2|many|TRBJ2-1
TGTGCCAGCAGTGACGGGACTAGCGGCTACAATGAGCAGTTCTTC
CASSDGTSGYNEQFF
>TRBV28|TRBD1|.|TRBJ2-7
TGTGCCAGCAGTTCACACGGGACAGCAAGCTCCTACGAGCAGTACTTC
CASSSHGTASSYEQYF
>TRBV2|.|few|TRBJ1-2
TGTGCCTTCACCAAAGGGGACGTTTTATTGTCTGGCTACACCTTC
CAFTKGDVLLSGYTF
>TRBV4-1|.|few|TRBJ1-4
TGCGCCAGCAGCCGAATAGCCAGGGGAGAAAAACTGTTTTTT
CASSRIARGEKLFF
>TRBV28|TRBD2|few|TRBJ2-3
TGTGCCAGTAGTTGGACTAGCGCGGCAGATACGCAGTATTTT
CASSWTSAADTQYF
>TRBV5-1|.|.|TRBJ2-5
TGCGCCAGCAGCCGTCGGGACGGAGGAGGAGAGACCCAGTACTTC
CASSRRDGGGETQYF
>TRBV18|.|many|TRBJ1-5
TGTGCCAGCTCACCACAGGCAGGGGATCAGCCCCAGCATTTT
CASSPQAGDQPQHF
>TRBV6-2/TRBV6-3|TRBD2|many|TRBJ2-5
TGTGCCAGCAGTTTCCCTAGCGGACAAGAGACCCAGTACTTC
CASSFPSGQETQYF
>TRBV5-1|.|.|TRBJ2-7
TGCGCCAGCAGCCGCCTTGGGGGAGAAGAGCAGTACTTC
CASSRLGGEEQYF
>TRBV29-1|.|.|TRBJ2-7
TGCAGCGTTGAAATGGGGGACACCGAATCCCCCTCCTACGAGCAGTACTTC
CSVEMGDTESPSYEQYF
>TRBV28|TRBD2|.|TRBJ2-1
TGTGCCAGCAGCTTAGGTAGGAGAGCGGGAGACAATGAGCAGTTCTTC
CASSLGRRAGDNEQFF
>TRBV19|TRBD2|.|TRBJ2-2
TGTGCCAGTAGTATAGCCAGCGGGAGCTACACCGGGGAGCTGTTTTTT
CASSIASGSYTGELFF
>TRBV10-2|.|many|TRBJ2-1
TGCGCCAGCACCCTCTTGAGCGGAGGACCATACAATGAGCAGTTCTTC
CASTLLSGGPYNEQFF
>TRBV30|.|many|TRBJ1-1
TGTGCCTGGAAATTATCCGGGAACACTGAAGCTTTCTTT
CAWKLSGNTEAFF
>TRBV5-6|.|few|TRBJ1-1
TGTGCCAGCAGCTTGACGAGGGGGGTGGGGCCGAACACTGAAGCTTTCTTT
CASSLTRGVGPNTEAFF
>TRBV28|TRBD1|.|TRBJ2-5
TGTGCCAGCAGTCCATGGGGACAGGGTCAAGAGACCCAGTACTTC
CASSPWGQGQETQYF
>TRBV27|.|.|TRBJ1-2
TGTGCCAGCAGTTCCGACAGTCCCTATGGCTACACCTTC
CASSSDSPYGYTF
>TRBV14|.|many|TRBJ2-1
TGTGCCAGCAGCCCCAGGAGCAGATACAATGAGCAGTTCTTC
CASSPRSRYNEQFF
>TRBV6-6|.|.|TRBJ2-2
TGTGCCAGCAGTTACTCGGGAGGTCTGGGGGAGCTGTTTTTT
CASSYSGGLGELFF
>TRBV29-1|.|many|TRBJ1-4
TGCAGCGTCCTCGCGAAGGGGTTGGCTAATGAAAAACTGTTTTTT
CSVLAKGLANEKLFF
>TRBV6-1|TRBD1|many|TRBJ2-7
TGTGCCAGCACAAACAGGGGGAGCGAGCAGTACTTC
CASTNRGSEQYF
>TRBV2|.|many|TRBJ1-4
TGTGCCAGCCTAGGTTACAGTGCGACTAATGAAAAACTGTTTTTT
CASLGYSATNEKLFF
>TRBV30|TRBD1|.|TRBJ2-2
TGTGCCTGGAGAATTGGACAGGGGGCGACCGGGGAGCTGTTTTTT
CAWRIGQGATGELFF
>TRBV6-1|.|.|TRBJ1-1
TGTGCCAGCATGGCGGAGGGCACTGAAGCTTTCTTT
CASMAEGTEAFF
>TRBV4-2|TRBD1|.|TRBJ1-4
TGTGCCAGCAGCCAAGATTCAACAGGGGGCTTTGCAAAACTGTTTTTT
CASSQDSTGGFAKLFF
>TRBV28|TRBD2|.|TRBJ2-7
TGTGCCAGCAGTTTATCCGGGACTAGCGTTCTCTACGAGCAGTACTTC
CASSLSGTSVLYEQYF
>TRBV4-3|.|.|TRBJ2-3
TGCGCCAGCAGCCAAGCTAGCCCGGGGCCCCTCACAGATACGCAGTATTTT
CASSQASPGPLTDTQYF
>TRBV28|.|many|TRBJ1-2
TGTGCCAGCAGTGTGACGGAGACGGGCTATGGCTACACCTTC
CASSVTETGYGYTF
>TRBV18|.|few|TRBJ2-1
TGTGCCAGCTCTCTAGCACCTCCCTACAATGAGCAGTTCTTC
CASSLAPPYNEQFF
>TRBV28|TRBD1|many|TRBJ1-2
TGTGCCAGCAGTTTTGACAGGGGTCGGGGCTACACCTTC
CASSFDRGRGYTF
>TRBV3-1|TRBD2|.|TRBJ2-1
TGTGCCAGCAGCTACGGGACTAGCGGGATCCCGTCCTACAATGAGCAGTTCTTC
CASSYGTSGIPSYNEQFF
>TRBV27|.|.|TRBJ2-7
TGTGCCAGCAGTTCACCCCTGGGAGAGCAGTACTTC
CASSSPLGEQYF
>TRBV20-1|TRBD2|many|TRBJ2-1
TGCAGTGCTACCCGGACTAGCGGGAGAAGGGATTACAATGAGCAGTTCTTC
CSATRTSGRRDYNEQFF
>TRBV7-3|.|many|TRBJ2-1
TGTGCCAGCAGCTGGGGGGACAGCAATGAGCAGTTCTTC
CASSWGDSNEQFF
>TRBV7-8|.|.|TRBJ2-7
TGTGCCAGCAGCTTAGCCAGGGGTTCCTACGAGCAGTACTTC
CASSLARGSYEQYF
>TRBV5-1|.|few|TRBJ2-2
TGCGCCAGCAGCTCCGCGCACTTGCGGGACGCCCCGGGCGGGGAGCTGTTTTTT
CASSSAHLRDAPGGELFF
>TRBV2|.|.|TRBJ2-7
TGTGCCAGCAAGGGGTTCAACGAGCAGTACTTC
CASKGFNEQYF
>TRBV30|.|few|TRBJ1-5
TGTGCCTGGAGTGTACCCCTAGAGCAGGGGAGGAATCAGCCCCAGCATTTT
CAWSVPLEQGRNQPQHF
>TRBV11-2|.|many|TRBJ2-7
TGTGCCAGCAGCCTTGCTAATTACGAGCAGTACTTC
CASSLANYEQYF